This T cell receptor (delta chain) was sequenced during a study of gammadelta T cells in human blood (dated by TCRdb to 2020 to 2021). The research as a whole found: According to the study, polyclonal expansion of innate gamma-delta T cells right after birth appeared to be driven by microbial exposure.

Based on the germline V gene, the CDR1 and CDR2 sequences are TSWWSYY and QGS. The CDR3 covers 15 residues, taking in both the cysteine and the phenylalanine. Only the CDR3 region is kept as DNA, spanning 45 bases read in frame from base 1. V loses 1 base at its end and J loses 4 bases; junction bases beyond the gene matches: 3. Library creation used RT-PCR. The listed sequencing device is Illumina MiSeq. TCRdb reprocessed the public reads with the caller CATT; rows with the same DNA were merged afterwards. The sample contains 1,500 to 2,000 delta-chain clones, around 7% of them found a single time. The top ten hold 7% to 10% of the sample. This clone is medium-sized (0.01 to 0.1%). The antigen it binds to is not known. No per-base quality is available; no much larger clone lies one base away.

The sample consisted of non-Vgamma9Vdelta2 gamma-delta T cells from fetal blood. The source is a human fetus. The chain is assembled from TRDV1 and TRDJ1; TRDD3 agrees with 10 junctional bases. The sequenced DNA: TGTGCTCTTGGGGAACGCGGGGGATACGGCGATAAACTCATCTTT. This sequence encodes CALGERGGYGDKLIF.